This T cell receptor (beta chain) was sequenced in a study of T cell repertoires in cytomegalovirus infection. Study-level information: Both a matching HLA type and CMV infection were indicated by public TCR beta signatures.

This clonotype occurred many times. Its antigen remains unknown. TCRdb fed the reads into MiXCR, producing one record per CDR3 protein. The sample records roughly 640,000 distinct CDR3 sequences, less than 25% being singletons. Study observations and caveats: Ex vivo, HLA-C-restricted CMV-specific TCR beta clonotypes prevailed over the rest of the response. CMV carriers having the relevant HLA were flagged by cumulative public TCR beta family frequency.

Germline V gene sequence: CDR1 SQVTM, CDR2 ANQGSEA. V was shortened by 4 bases and J by 5 bases, with 11 bases between the two germline ends. This CDR3 is 12 amino acids long. Sequenced material: CD8+ T cells from PBMCs. The chain employs TRBV29-1 and TRBJ1-2; D might be TRBD1 (6 bases). The sequence derives from a human donor in good health (CMV status not recorded). Some clones in this sample may be carry-over from other donors' samples. In nucleotides, the CDR3 is TGCAGCGTTGTGCGGGACAAGTATGGCTACACCTTC. It encodes CSVVRDKYGYTF.